The 10 T cell receptor beta chains below come from one sample, sequenced in a study of OX40 agonist ivuxolimab in advanced cancers. TCRdb's copy holds only in-frame clones and misses some; the assay was immunoSEQ multiplex PCR. The table has 55,000 to 90,000 clones, about 90% seen once; the top ten hold roughly 0.9%. Specimen: CD4+ or CD8+ T cells sorted from blood, collected in a trial of the OX40 agonist ivuxolimab. The receptors stem from an adult with an advanced solid tumor such as melanoma, head and neck, liver or kidney cancer.

CDR3 loop: CASGQQATGELFF. The CDR3 DNA sequence: TGTGCCAGTGGACAGCAGGCCACCGGGGAGCTGTTTTTT. The V and J genes are TRBV9 and TRBJ2-2; D is possibly TRBD1 (6 bases). V shed 8 bases and J shed 4 bases, with 12 bases lying between them. CDR3 length: 13 amino acids. The germline V gene encodes CDR1 SGDLS and CDR2 YYNGEE.

The chain is built from TRBV28 and TRBJ2-2; tentatively, D is TRBD1 (5 bases). V lost 5 bases to trimming and J lost 6 bases, with 16 bases between them. CDR3 length: 15 residues. Germline V gene lookup returns CDR1 MDHEN and CDR2 SYDVKM. The CDR3 sequence is CASSLRQGTAGELFF. The DNA of the CDR3 is TGTGCCAGCAGTCTCCGCCAGGGAACGGCCGGGGAGCTGTTTTTT.

J is TRBJ1-1 and V is TRBV7-9; D might be TRBD1 (5 bases). This CDR3 is built from 14 residues. Trimming cost V 6 bases and J 4 bases, with 15 bases left between them. Germline CDR1 SEHNR, CDR2 FQNEAQ (reference sequence). The chain's CDR3 is CASRPAGGGTEAFF. CDR3 in DNA: TGTGCCAGCAGACCCGCCGGGGGGGGCACTGAAGCTTTCTTT.

The chain is built from TRBV5-4 and TRBJ1-5, with D perhaps matching TRBD1 (6 bases). Trimming shortened V by 5 bases and J by 4 bases, and 16 bases separated the two germline ends. Germline CDR1 SGHNT, CDR2 YYREEE (reference sequence). This CDR3 region has 15 residues. Here the CDR3 reads CASSPDGGANQPQHF. In DNA form, the CDR3 reads TGTGCCAGCAGTCCGGATGGGGGGGCTAATCAGCCCCAGCATTTT.

This clone was seen once. The V and J genes are TRBV19 and TRBJ1-2; D is uncertain. The ends were cut back, 2 bases at V and 4 bases at J, with 14 bases in the middle. The germline V gene encodes CDR1 LNHDA and CDR2 SQIVND (reference sequence). The CDR3 spans 15 residues. The CDR3 nucleotides are TGTGCCAGTAGTATAATTGAAGGACCCCTCTATGGCTACACCTTC. This sequence encodes CASSIIEGPLYGYTF.

This chain joins TRBV5-1 and TRBJ2-1; 8 nucleotides match TRBD1. The CDR3 runs 16 residues. The germline CDR1 and CDR2 sequences are SGHRS and YFSETQ. After removal of 3 bases from V and 7 bases from J, the junction contained 12 bases not matched to a gene. This CDR3 reads CASSSPPGQVRNEQFF. In DNA form, the CDR3 reads TGCGCCAGCAGCTCCCCCCCGGGACAGGTGCGGAATGAGCAGTTCTTC.

The V and J genes are TRBV4-3 and TRBJ2-7, with a weak D call TRBD1 (6 bases). CDR3 length: 15 residues. CDR1 is LGHNA and CDR2 is YSLEER in the germline V gene. Trimming cost V 0 bases and J 3 bases, with 12 bases left between them. In DNA, the CDR3 is TGCGCCAGCAGCCAAGAACCAACAGGGAACTACGAGCAGTACTTC. It codes for CASSQEPTGNYEQYF.

The rearrangement uses TRBV21-1 and TRBJ1-1. TRBV21-1 is a known pseudogene. CDR3 length: 16 amino acids. CDR3 bases: TGTGCCAGCAGCAAATGTCGGGGGCCTCCGAACACTGAAGCTTTCTTT. It translates to CASSKCRGPPNTEAFF.

The V call is TRBV7-2, the J call TRBJ2-1; TRBD2 aligns across 9 bases. The CDR3 contains 16 residues. J lost 5 bases, V lost 3 bases, and 8 bases had no gene match. CDR1 SGHTA and CDR2 FQGNSA come from the germline V gene. The CDR3 loop reads CASSFQAGGGNNEQFF. CDR3 bases: TGTGCCAGCAGCTTTCAAGCGGGAGGAGGAAACAATGAGCAGTTCTTC.

The V gene is TRBV6-5, the J gene TRBJ2-5; TRBD1 agrees at 9 bases. Germline lookup yields CDR1 MNHEY and CDR2 SVGAGI. This CDR3 spans 15 amino acids. V shed 0 bases, J shed 4 bases, and the junction held 3 bases outside the gene matches. The CDR3 nucleotides read TGTGCCAGCAGTTACTCGCCGGACAGGGGAGAGACCCAGTACTTC. Translated, it gives CASSYSPDRGETQYF.